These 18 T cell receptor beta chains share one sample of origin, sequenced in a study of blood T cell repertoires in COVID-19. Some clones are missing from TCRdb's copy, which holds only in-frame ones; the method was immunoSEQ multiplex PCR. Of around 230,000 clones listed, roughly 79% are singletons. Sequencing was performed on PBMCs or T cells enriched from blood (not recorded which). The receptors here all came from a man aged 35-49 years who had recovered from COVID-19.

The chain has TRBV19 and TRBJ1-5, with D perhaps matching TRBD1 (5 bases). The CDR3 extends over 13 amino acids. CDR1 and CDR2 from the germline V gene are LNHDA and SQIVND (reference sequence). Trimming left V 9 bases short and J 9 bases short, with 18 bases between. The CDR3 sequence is CASTRAGTSPQHF. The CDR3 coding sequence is TGTGCCAGCACCAGGGCGGGGACCTCGCCCCAGCATTTT.

The CDR3 DNA reads TGCGCCAGCAGCCCCGGGTACAGGGTCGAATTTTTAGTTACTGGGGCCAACGTCCTGACTTTC. As protein: CASSPGYRVEFLVTGANVLTF. The chain is built from TRBV5-1 and TRBJ2-6; weak D call: TRBD1 (6 bases). The CDR3 loop spans 21 amino acids. Trimming shortened V by 4 bases and J by 2 bases, and 28 bases separated the two germline ends. Germline V CDR1 and CDR2: SGHRS, YFSETQ.

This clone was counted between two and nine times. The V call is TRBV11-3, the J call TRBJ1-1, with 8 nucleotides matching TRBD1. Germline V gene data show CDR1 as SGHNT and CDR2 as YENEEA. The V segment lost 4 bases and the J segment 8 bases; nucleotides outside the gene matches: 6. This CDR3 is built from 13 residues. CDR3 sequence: CASSSAGDREAFF. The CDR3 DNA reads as TGTGCCAGCAGCTCCGCCGGGGACAGGGAAGCTTTCTTT.

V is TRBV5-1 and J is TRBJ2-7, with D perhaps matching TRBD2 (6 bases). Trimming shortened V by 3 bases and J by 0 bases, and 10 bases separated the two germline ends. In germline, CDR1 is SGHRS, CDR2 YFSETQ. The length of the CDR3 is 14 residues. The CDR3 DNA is TGCGCCAGCAGCTCGAGCGGGCGCTCCTACGAGCAGTACTTC. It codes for CASSSSGRSYEQYF.

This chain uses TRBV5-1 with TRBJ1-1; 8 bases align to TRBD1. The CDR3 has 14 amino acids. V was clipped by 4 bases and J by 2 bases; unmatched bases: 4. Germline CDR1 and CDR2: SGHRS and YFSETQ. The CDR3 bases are TGCGCCAGCAGCGTTGGGACAGGCAACACTGAAGCTTTCTTT. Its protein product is CASSVGTGNTEAFF.

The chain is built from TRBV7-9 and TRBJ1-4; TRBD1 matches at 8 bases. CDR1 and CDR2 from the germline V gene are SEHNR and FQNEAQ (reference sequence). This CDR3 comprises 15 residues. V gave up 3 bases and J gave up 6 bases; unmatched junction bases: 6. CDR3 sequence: CASSFRQGTYEKLFF. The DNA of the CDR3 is TGTGCCAGCAGCTTCCGACAGGGGACGTATGAAAAACTGTTTTTT. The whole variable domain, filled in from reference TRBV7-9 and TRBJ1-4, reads DTGVSQNPRHKITKRGQNVTFRCDPISEHNRLYWYRQTLGQGPEFLTYFQNEAQLEKSRLLSDRFSAERPKGSFSTLEIQRTEQGDSAMYLCASSFRQGTYEKLFFGSGTQLSVL.

CDR3 nucleotide sequence: TGTGCCACCAGTGATTGGGGGCCCGGCACAGATACGCAGTATTTT. Translated, it gives CATSDWGPGTDTQYF. The chain joins TRBV24-1 to TRBJ2-3, with a possible D match to TRBD1 (6 bases). Germline V gene sequence: CDR1 KGHDR, CDR2 SFDVKD. Trimming removed 2 bases at V and 1 base at J, with 9 bases between. CDR3 length: 15 amino acids.

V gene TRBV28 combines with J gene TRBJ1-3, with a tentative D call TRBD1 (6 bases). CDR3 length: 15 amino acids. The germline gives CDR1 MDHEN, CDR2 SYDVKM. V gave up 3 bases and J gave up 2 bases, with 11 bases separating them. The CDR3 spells CASSFPRTAGNTIYF. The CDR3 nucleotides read TGTGCCAGCAGTTTCCCTCGGACAGCTGGAAACACCATATATTTT.

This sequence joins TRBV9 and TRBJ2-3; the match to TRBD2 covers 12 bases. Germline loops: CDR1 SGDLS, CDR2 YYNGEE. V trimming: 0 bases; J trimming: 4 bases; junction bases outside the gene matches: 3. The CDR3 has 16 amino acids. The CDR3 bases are TGTGCCAGCAGCGTAGTACCTAGCGGGGGGGCAGATACGCAGTATTTT. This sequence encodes CASSVVPSGGADTQYF.

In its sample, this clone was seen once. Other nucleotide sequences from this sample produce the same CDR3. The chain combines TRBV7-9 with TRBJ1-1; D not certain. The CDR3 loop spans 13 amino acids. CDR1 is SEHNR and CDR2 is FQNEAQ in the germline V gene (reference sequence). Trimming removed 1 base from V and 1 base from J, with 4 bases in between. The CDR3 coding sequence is TGTGCCAGCAGCTTAGGGGCGAACACTGAAGCTTTCTTT. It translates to CASSLGANTEAFF. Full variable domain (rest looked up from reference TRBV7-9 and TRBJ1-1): DTGVSQNPRHKITKRGQNVTFRCDPISEHNRLYWYRQTLGQGPEFLTYFQNEAQLEKSRLLSDRFSAERPKGSFSTLEIQRTEQGDSAMYLCASSLGANTEAFFGQGTRLTVV.

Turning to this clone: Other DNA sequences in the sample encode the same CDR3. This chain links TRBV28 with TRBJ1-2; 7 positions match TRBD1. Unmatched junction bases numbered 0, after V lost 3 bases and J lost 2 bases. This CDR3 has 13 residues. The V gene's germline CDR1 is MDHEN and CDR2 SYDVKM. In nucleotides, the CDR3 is TGTGCCAGCAGTTTGACAGGGAACTATGGCTACACCTTC. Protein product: CASSLTGNYGYTF.

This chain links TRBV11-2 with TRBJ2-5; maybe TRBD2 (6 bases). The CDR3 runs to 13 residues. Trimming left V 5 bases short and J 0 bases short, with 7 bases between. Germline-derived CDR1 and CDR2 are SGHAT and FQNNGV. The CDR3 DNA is TGTGCCAGCAGCCCTAGCGACCAAGAGACCCAGTACTTC. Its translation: CASSPSDQETQYF.

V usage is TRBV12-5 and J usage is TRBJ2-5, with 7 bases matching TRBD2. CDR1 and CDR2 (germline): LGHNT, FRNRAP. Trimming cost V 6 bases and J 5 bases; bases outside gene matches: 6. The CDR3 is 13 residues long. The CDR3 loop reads CASGKTSSETQYF. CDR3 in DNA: TGTGCTAGTGGAAAGACTAGCTCGGAGACCCAGTACTTC.

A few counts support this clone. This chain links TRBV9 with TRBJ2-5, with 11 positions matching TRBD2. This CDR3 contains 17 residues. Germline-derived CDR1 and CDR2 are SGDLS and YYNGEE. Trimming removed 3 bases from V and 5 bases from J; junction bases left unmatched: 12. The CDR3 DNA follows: TGTGCCAGCAGCGCCGGAAGCCTAGCGGGAGGCGCGGAGACCCAGTACTTC. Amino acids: CASSAGSLAGGAETQYF.

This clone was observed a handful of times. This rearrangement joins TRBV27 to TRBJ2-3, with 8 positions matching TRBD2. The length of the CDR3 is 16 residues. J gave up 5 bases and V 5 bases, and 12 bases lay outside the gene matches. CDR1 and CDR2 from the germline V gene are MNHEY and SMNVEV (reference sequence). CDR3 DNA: TGTGCCAGCAGTGTCTATCCTAGCGGGCTGAAAGATACGCAGTATTTT. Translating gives CASSVYPSGLKDTQYF.

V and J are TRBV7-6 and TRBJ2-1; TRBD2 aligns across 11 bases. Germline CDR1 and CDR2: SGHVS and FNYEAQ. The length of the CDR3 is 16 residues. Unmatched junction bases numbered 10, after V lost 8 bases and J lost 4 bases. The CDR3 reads CASANSVAGGYNEQFF. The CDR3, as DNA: TGTGCCAGCGCGAATTCAGTAGCGGGAGGGTACAATGAGCAGTTCTTC. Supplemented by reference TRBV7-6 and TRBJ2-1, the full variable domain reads GAGVSQSPRYKVTKRGQDVALRCDPISGHVSLYWYRQALGQGPEFLTYFNYEAQQDKSGLPNDRFSAERPEGSISTLTIQRTEQRDSAMYRCASANSVAGGYNEQFFGPGTRLTVL.

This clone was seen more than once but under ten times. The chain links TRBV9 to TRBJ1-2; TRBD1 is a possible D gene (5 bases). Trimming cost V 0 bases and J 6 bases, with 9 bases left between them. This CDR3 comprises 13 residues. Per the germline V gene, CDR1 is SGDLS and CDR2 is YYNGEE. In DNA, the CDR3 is TGTGCCAGCAGCGTAGTGGCAGGGCATGGCTACACCTTC. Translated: CASSVVAGHGYTF.

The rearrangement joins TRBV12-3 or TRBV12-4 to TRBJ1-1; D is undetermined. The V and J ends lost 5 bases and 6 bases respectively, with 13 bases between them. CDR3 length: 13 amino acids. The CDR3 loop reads CASSRLGVAEAFF. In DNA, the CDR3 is TGTGCCAGCAGTCGACTCGGGGTGGCTGAAGCTTTCTTT.